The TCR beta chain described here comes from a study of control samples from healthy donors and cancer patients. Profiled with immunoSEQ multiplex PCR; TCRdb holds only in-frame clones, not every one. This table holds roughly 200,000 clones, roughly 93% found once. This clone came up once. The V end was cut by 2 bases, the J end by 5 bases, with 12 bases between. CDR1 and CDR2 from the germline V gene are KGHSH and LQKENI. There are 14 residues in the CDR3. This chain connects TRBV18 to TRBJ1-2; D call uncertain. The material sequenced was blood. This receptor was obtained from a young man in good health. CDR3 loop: CASSPEVDTYGYTF. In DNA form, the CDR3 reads TGTGCCAGCTCACCAGAGGTTGATACTTATGGCTACACCTTC.